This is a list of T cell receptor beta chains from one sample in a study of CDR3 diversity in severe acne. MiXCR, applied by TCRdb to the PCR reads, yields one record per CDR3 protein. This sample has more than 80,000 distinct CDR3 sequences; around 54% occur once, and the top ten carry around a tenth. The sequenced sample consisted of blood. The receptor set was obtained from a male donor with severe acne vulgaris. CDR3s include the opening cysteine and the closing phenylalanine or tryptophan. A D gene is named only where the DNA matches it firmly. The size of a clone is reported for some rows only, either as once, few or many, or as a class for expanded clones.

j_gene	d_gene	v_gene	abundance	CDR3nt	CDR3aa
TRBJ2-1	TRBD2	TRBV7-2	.	TGTGCCAGCAGCTTAATGGGACTAGCGGGAGGGACGAATGAGCAGTTCTTC	CASSLMGLAGGTNEQFF
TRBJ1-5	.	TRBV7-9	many	TGTGCCAGCAGCTCAGGGTTAGACAATCAGCCCCAGCATTTT	CASSSGLDNQPQHF
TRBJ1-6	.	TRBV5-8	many	TGTGCCAGCAGCCGATCGGCGGGGAGGGCCAATTCACCCCTCCACTTT	CASSRSAGRANSPLHF
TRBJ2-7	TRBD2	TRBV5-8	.	TGTGCCAGCAGCTTCAGGGCGGGAGGACTACACTACGAGCAGTACTTC	CASSFRAGGLHYEQYF
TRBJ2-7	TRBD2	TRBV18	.	TGTGCCAGCCCTGGAAACGGGAGGGCCTACGAGCAGTACTTC	CASPGNGRAYEQYF
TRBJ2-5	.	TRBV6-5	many	TGTGCCAGCAGTACAAGGGAGACCCAGTACTTC	CASSTRETQYF
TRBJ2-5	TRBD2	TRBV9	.	TGTGCCAGCGGCACGGGAGGAGGGGAGACCCAGTACTTC	CASGTGGGETQYF
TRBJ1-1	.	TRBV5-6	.	TGTGCCAGCAGCTTGGAGGGACTCCAGACTGAAGCTTTCTTT	CASSLEGLQTEAFF
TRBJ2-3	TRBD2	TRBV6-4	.	TGTGCCAGCAGTGACAGGGGGACTAGCGGGACAGATACGCAGTATTTT	CASSDRGTSGTDTQYF
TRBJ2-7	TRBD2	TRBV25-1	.	TGTGCCAGCAGGAGCGGGAGCTCCTACGAGCAGTACTTC	CASRSGSSYEQYF
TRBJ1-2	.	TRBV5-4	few	TGTGCCAGCAGCTTGGAGGCCGCTCGGGGCTACACCTTC	CASSLEAARGYTF
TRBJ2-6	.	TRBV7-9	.	TGTGCCAGCAGCCCCCGCATGACGGGGGCCAACGTCCTGACTTTC	CASSPRMTGANVLTF
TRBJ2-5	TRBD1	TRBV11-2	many	TGTGCCAGCAGCCTACAGGGGGCGTGGGAGACCCAGTACTTC	CASSLQGAWETQYF
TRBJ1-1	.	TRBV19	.	TGTGCCACCAAAATATCCGGGATGAACACTGAAGCTTTCTTT	CATKISGMNTEAFF
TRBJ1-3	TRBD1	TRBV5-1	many	TGCGCCAGCAGACCCTCACCGGGACAGGGACAGTTCGGGACCATATATTTT	CASRPSPGQGQFGTIYF
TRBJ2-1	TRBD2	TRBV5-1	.	TGCGCCAGCAGCTTGGCTAGCGGGAGGGTCTATGAGCAGTTCTTC	CASSLASGRVYEQFF
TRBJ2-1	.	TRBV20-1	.	TGCAGTGCTAGAGCTCCAGGGGCCCACTACAATGAGGTGCAGTTCTTC	CSARAPGAHYNEVQFF
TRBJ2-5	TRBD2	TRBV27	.	TGTGCCAGCAGATCGACTAGCGGTCCTCAAGAGACCCAGTACTTC	CASRSTSGPQETQYF
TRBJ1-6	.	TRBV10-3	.	TGTGCCATCCGTATCTCCTATAATTCACCCCTCCACTTT	CAIRISYNSPLHF
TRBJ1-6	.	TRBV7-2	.	TGTGCCAGCAGCCGCGGGGGTAGGGCCCTCCACTTT	CASSRGGRALHF
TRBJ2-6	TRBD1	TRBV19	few	TGTGCCAGTAGAAATCCGGGACAGGGGGGACTAGGGGCCAACGTCCTGACTTTC	CASRNPGQGGLGANVLTF
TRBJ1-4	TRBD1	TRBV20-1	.	TGCAGTGCTAGTAAGGGACAGTTTAATGAAAAACTGTTTTTT	CSASKGQFNEKLFF
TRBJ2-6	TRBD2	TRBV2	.	TGTGCCAGCAGCGAGGGACGGACTAGCTCTGGGGCCAACGTCCCGACTTTC	CASSEGRTSSGANVPTF
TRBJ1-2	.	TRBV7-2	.	TGTGCCAGCAGCTTAACGTTCCGGGGGTCCTATGGCTACACCTTC	CASSLTFRGSYGYTF
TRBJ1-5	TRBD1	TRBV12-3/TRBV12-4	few	TGTGCCAGCAGTTTGATCAGGCGGGACAGGGGGCTTAGCAATCAGCCCCAGCATTTT	CASSLIRRDRGLSNQPQHF
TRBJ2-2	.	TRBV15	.	TGTGCCACCAGCGCCAGTTACACCGGGGAGCTGTTTTTT	CATSASYTGELFF
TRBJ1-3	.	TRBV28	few	TGTGCCAGCAGTTTATTAGGGGCAGGAGGAAACACCATATATTTT	CASSLLGAGGNTIYF
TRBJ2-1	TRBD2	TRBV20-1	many	TGCAGTGCCGGACCTAGCGGTCCCTACAATGAGCAGTTCTTC	CSAGPSGPYNEQFF
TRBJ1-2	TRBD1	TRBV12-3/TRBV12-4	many	TGTGCCAGCAGCATAGAAACCGGGACAGGGGACGGCTACACCTTC	CASSIETGTGDGYTF
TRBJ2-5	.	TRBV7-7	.	TGTGCGGCCGCTTTAGTTCCAAATCTGGAGACCCAGTACTTC	CAAALVPNLETQYF
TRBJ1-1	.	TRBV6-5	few	TGTGCCAGCAGTTACGACGTGAACACTGAAGCTTTCTTT	CASSYDVNTEAFF
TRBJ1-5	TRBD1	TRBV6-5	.	TGTGCCAGCAGTTACTCAGGGACAGGGAACAATCAGCCCCAGCATTTT	CASSYSGTGNNQPQHF
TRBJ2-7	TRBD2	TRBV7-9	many	TGTGCCAGCAGCTTGCGCACTAGCGGGTTCTACGAGCAGTACTTC	CASSLRTSGFYEQYF
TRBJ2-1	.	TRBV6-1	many	TGTGCCAGCAGTGTCGGTTTGGGGGGCAATGAGCAGTTCTTC	CASSVGLGGNEQFF
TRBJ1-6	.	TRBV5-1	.	TGCGCCAGCAGCTTAGGGACTAGCTCTGGGACTAATTCACCCCTCCACTTT	CASSLGTSSGTNSPLHF
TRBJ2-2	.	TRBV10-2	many	TGCGCCAGCACACGGAGGCCCATCAGGGGCACGAACACCGGGGAGCTGTTTTTT	CASTRRPIRGTNTGELFF
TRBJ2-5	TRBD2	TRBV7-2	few	TGTGCCAGCAGCTTGGGGGGACTAGCGGGAGGGCAAGAGACCCAGTACTTC	CASSLGGLAGGQETQYF
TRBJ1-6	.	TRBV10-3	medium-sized	TGTGCCATCAGTGAGGTCCGGGGAAGCGGGAATTCACCCCTCCACTTT	CAISEVRGSGNSPLHF
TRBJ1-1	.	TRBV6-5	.	TGTGCCAGCAGTTTAGACAGTCGCACTGAAGCTTTCTTT	CASSLDSRTEAFF
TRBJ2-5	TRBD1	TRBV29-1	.	TGCAGCGCTAGGGGACAGCCAAAAGAGACCCAGTACTTC	CSARGQPKETQYF
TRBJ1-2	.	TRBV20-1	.	TGCAGTGCTAGAGATTCCGGCTATGGCTACACCTTC	CSARDSGYGYTF
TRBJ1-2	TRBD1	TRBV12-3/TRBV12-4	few	TGTGCCAGCACCCCAGGGGGGGCAGCTCCCGGTTACTATGGCTACACCTTC	CASTPGGAAPGYYGYTF
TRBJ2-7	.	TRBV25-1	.	TGTGCCAGCAGTGAGTCGGCTCACTCCTACGAGCAGTACTTC	CASSESAHSYEQYF
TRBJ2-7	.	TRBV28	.	TGTGCCAGCAGGGGAGGAGGGAGCTCCTACGAGCAGTACTTC	CASRGGGSSYEQYF
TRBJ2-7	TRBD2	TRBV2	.	TGTGCCAGCAGTTCGGAACTAGCGGGAGGCTTTACCTACGAGCAGTACTTC	CASSSELAGGFTYEQYF
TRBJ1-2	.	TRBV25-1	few	TGTGCCAGCAGTGGGCCTAAGGGAGGGGGCTACACCTTC	CASSGPKGGGYTF
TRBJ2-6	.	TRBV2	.	TGTGCCAGCAGCTTCTGGGGGTCCACTGGGGCCAACGTCCTGACTTTC	CASSFWGSTGANVLTF
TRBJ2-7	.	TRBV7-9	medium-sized	TGTGCCAGCAGCTTAGAAGGGTTCTCCTACGAGCAGTACTTC	CASSLEGFSYEQYF
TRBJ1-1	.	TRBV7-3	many	TGTGCCAGCAGCTTAACGTTTGAGGCGGGGATCACTGAAGCTTTCTTT	CASSLTFEAGITEAFF
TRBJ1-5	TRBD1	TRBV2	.	TGTGCCAGCGGGGACAGGGTCGGTCAGCCCCAGCATTTT	CASGDRVGQPQHF
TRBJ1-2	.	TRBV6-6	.	TGTGCCAGCCAATCGGACAGATCAGACTATGGCTACACCTTC	CASQSDRSDYGYTF
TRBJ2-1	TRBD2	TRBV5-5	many	TGTGCCACCCAGCGGGATGAATCCTACAATGAGCAGTTCTTC	CATQRDESYNEQFF
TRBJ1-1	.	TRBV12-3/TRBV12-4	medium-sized	TGTGCCAGCAGTACCACAAAGGGGAACACTGAAGCTTTCTTT	CASSTTKGNTEAFF
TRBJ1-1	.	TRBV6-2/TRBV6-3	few	TGTGCCAGCAGTTACAGTGAGAACACTGAAGCTTTCTTT	CASSYSENTEAFF
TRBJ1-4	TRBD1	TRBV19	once	TGTGCCAGTAGCACGGACAGGGGGAGCGAAAAACTGTTTTTT	CASSTDRGSEKLFF